A single sample is the source of the 18 T cell receptor beta chains below, sequenced in a study of post-analysis software for immune sequencing data. Study-level findings and limits: Compared with controls, patients had more of about 5 TRBV segments, including TRBV5-6, TRBV5-1 and TRBV20-1.

No antigen is known for these receptors. The TCR beta cDNA libraries contained unique molecular identifiers. TCRdb re-called the PCR reads through MiXCR, storing one row per CDR3 protein. The sample records 450,000 to 700,000 distinct CDR3 sequences, roughly 46% being singletons. The sample was blood. These receptors originate from a girl aged 10 to 17 with multiple sclerosis.

Only a few counts were recorded for this clonotype. The chain carries TRBV20-1 and TRBJ2-7, with D maybe TRBD2 (6 bases). CDR1 and CDR2 (germline): DFQATT, SNEGSKA (reference sequence). This CDR3 contains 17 residues. V was clipped by 2 bases and J by 0 bases, with 20 bases between them. The CDR3 nucleotides are TGCAGTGCTAGACCCCGCGGGCGGGACCTAAGCTCCTACGAGCAGTACTTC. Protein sequence: CSARPRGRDLSSYEQYF.

V is TRBV4-1 and J is TRBJ2-4; TRBD1 matches at 10 bases. The germline V gene has CDR1 MGHRA and CDR2 YSYEKL. The CDR3 loop spans 16 amino acids. V shed 0 bases and J 13 bases; nucleotides not matched to a gene: 12. Here the CDR3 reads CASSQECGTGAGEQYF. The CDR3 DNA reads TGCGCCAGCAGCCAAGAGTGCGGGACAGGGGCCGGGGAGCAGTACTTC.

The J gene is TRBJ2-1, the V gene TRBV25-1; TRBD1 aligns across 9 bases. Germline V gives CDR1 MGHDK, CDR2 SYGVNS. CDR3 length: 14 amino acids. With V trimmed by 6 bases and J by 6 bases, 6 bases remained unmatched. The CDR3 reads CASRDDRGANEQFF. The CDR3 coding sequence is TGTGCCAGCAGGGACGACAGGGGGGCCAATGAGCAGTTCTTC.

There are a few counts of this clonotype. This chain joins TRBV4-2 and TRBJ2-7; D unresolved. The V and J ends lost 1 base and 2 bases respectively, with 9 bases between them. The germline V gene has CDR1 LGHNA and CDR2 YNFKEQ. This CDR3 contains 14 residues. The CDR3 DNA reads TGTGCCAGCAGCCAAGCCGGGCAGACCTACGAGCAGTACTTC. As protein: CASSQAGQTYEQYF.

The chain has TRBV4-2 and TRBJ2-7; perhaps TRBD2 as D (6 bases). The CDR3 consists of 15 residues. In germline, CDR1 is LGHNA, CDR2 YNFKEQ. V shed 4 bases and J shed 2 bases, with 15 bases lying between them. The CDR3 is CASSPEGGKTYEQYF. In DNA form, the CDR3 reads TGTGCCAGCAGCCCGGAGGGCGGGAAGACCTACGAGCAGTACTTC.

To note about this clonotype: Compared with germline, one end of the junction differs, possibly owing to a read error. This chain uses TRBV20-1 with TRBJ2-6; the D is unclear. CDR1 and CDR2 from the germline V gene are DFQATT and SNEGSKA (reference sequence). CDR3 length equals 16 residues. The CDR3 here is CSARDFLAPGVNVLTF. CDR3 bases: TGCAGTGCTAGAGATTTCTTAGCCCCTGGGGTCAACGTCCTGACTTTC.

The DNA for the CDR3 is TGTGCTAGTCAGAGCTCCTACAATGAGCAGTTCTTC. Amino acid sequence: CASQSSYNEQFF. The chain is built from TRBV11-2 and TRBJ2-1; no clear D. This CDR3 has 12 residues. Germline-derived CDR1 and CDR2 are SGHAT and FQNNGV.

This chain connects TRBV3-1 to TRBJ2-7; D is uncertain. The CDR3 runs 14 residues. Germline V lookup: CDR1 LGHDT, CDR2 YNNKEL (reference sequence). Trimming pared 2 bases from V and 0 bases from J, leaving 8 bases between. In DNA form, the CDR3 reads TGTGCCAGCAGCCAATGGTCAGTCTCCTACGAGCAGTACTTC. This translates into CASSQWSVSYEQYF.

This chain connects TRBV20-1 to TRBJ2-5; 7 positions agree with TRBD2. V lost 6 bases and J lost 2; bases outside the gene matches: 15. Germline V lookup: CDR1 DFQATT, CDR2 SNEGSKA (reference sequence). The CDR3 totals 16 residues. CDR3 nucleotides: TGCAGTGCACGCCGCATGAGCGGGGACTTACAAGAGACCCAGTACTTC. It specifies CSARRMSGDLQETQYF.

The chain has TRBV7-2 and TRBJ2-5; D is ambiguous. The J call could be wrong; TRBJ2-7 is a better fit for the DNA end. This CDR3 region has 16 residues. Germline V gives CDR1 SGHTA, CDR2 FQGNSA. CDR3 in amino acids: CASRHQAYSTWYEQYF. The CDR3 nucleotides are TGTGCCAGCAGACACCAGGCCTACTCCACATGGTACGAGCAGTACTTC.

This chain uses TRBV5-1 with TRBJ1-5; 11 bases fit TRBD1. The CDR3 is 15 amino acids. CDR1 is SGHRS, CDR2 YFSETQ, per germline. With V trimmed by 6 bases and J by 3 bases, 5 bases remained unmatched. CDR3 sequence reads: CASTRTGGPNQPQHF. The CDR3 DNA reads as TGCGCCAGCACCAGGACAGGGGGCCCCAATCAGCCCCAGCATTTT.

The chain is built from TRBV3-1 and TRBJ2-1, with D perhaps matching TRBD2 (7 bases). Per germline, CDR1 LGHDT and CDR2 YNNKEL (reference sequence). The CDR3 contains 15 residues. V was trimmed by 5 bases and J by 7 bases, leaving 18 bases between them. The CDR3 DNA is TGTGCCAGCAGCTCAAGGGGGGGGGCGTTGAATGAGCAGTTCTTC. Translated: CASSSRGGALNEQFF.

This clonotype was detected a few times. This rearrangement joins TRBV5-1 to TRBJ2-1, with TRBD1 matching 7 bases. The germline CDR1 and CDR2 sequences are SGHRS and YFSETQ. V lost 1 base, J lost 4 bases, and 5 bases stayed unmatched. The CDR3 consists of 15 residues. The CDR3 protein is CASSLTGQEYNEQFF. The CDR3 DNA sequence: TGCGCCAGCAGCTTGACAGGACAGGAGTACAATGAGCAGTTCTTC.

The chain uses TRBV9 and TRBJ2-1; D is undetermined. Trimming removed 4 bases from V and 7 bases from J, with 12 bases in between. CDR1 is SGDLS and CDR2 is YYNGEE in the germline V gene. The CDR3 has 13 residues. The CDR3 here is CASSLRPANEQFF. The CDR3 DNA sequence: TGTGCCAGCAGCCTGCGACCGGCAAATGAGCAGTTCTTC.

This chain uses TRBV7-8 with TRBJ2-1, with D unresolved. The CDR3 sequence is 15 residues long. Trimming took 5 bases from V and 4 from J, leaving 15 bases between them. The germline gives CDR1 SGHVS, CDR2 FQNEAQ. This CDR3 reads CASSDRLDPYNEQFF. The CDR3 bases are TGTGCCAGCAGCGACCGACTGGATCCTTACAATGAGCAGTTCTTC. The variable domain in full, completed from reference TRBV7-8 and TRBJ2-1, reads GAGVSQSPRYKVAKRGQDVALRCDPISGHVSLFWYQQALGQGPEFLTYFQNEAQLDKSGLPSDRFFAERPEGSVSTLKIQRTQQEDSAVYLCASSDRLDPYNEQFFGPGTRLTVL.

This clonotype was found a few times. This sequence joins TRBV7-9 and TRBJ2-4, with 9 positions matching TRBD1. The CDR3 covers 16 residues. The V segment lost 5 bases and the J segment 1 base; nucleotides outside the gene matches: 6. Germline V gene lookup returns CDR1 SEHNR and CDR2 FQNEAQ (reference sequence). The CDR3 DNA reads as TGTGCCAGCAGCCCCACAGGGGGCTGGGCCAAAAACATTCAGTACTTC. This gives the protein CASSPTGGWAKNIQYF.

This clonotype was seen a few times. V is TRBV7-9 and J is TRBJ2-5; D not resolved. CDR3 size: 14 residues. The V gene's germline CDR1 is SEHNR and CDR2 FQNEAQ (reference sequence). Trimming shortened V by 5 bases and J by 4 bases, and 14 bases separated the two germline ends. CDR3 sequence reads: CASSPGQRGETQYF. The CDR3 region has the DNA TGTGCCAGCAGCCCGGGCCAGCGCGGAGAGACCCAGTACTTC.

Only a few counts were recorded for this clonotype. This rearrangement joins TRBV7-2 to TRBJ2-7; TRBD1 matches 10 bases. Unmatched junction bases numbered 5, after V lost 3 bases and J lost 3 bases. The CDR3 length is 15 residues. Germline CDR1 and CDR2: SGHTA and FQGNSA. The CDR3 sequence is CASSLWGTGDYEQYF. The CDR3 bases are TGTGCCAGCAGCTTGTGGGGGACAGGGGACTACGAGCAGTACTTC.